These 19 T cell receptor beta chains originate from one sample sequenced in a study of T cells in Graves' hyperthyroidism and ophthalmopathy. RNA transcripts served as the template for amplifying TCR beta CDR3 regions. Primed by the HTBI set, a first-round RT-PCR was run on the TCR CDR3. In TCRdb, the multiplex PCR reads were re-called with MiXCR into one record per CDR3 protein. The sample includes 400,000 to 600,000 distinct CDR3 sequences, less than 25% of them seen just once. The specimen sequenced was blood. The source is a young man with Graves' hyperthyroidism.

This clonotype was found many times. The chain links TRBV28 to TRBJ1-2, with D unresolved. The germline V gene has CDR1 MDHEN and CDR2 SYDVKM. Trimming cost V 3 bases and J 7 bases, with 9 bases left between them. The CDR3 is 12 residues long. The CDR3 reads CASSLAGRGYTF. The DNA for the CDR3 is TGTGCCAGCAGTTTGGCCGGACGTGGCTACACCTTC.

There are many counts of this clonotype. Here the CDR3 reads CSVAQPNYGYTF. In DNA form, the CDR3 reads TGCAGCGTTGCACAGCCTAACTATGGCTACACCTTC. The gene calls are TRBV29-1 and TRBJ1-2; D unresolved. Trimming cost V 4 bases and J 0 bases, with 6 bases left between them. Germline V lookup: CDR1 SQVTM, CDR2 ANQGSEA. CDR3 length: 12 amino acids.

The rearrangement links TRBV4-1 to TRBJ2-7, with D possibly being TRBD1 (8 bases). CDR1 and CDR2 from the germline V gene are MGHRA and YSYEKL. The CDR3 runs to 15 residues. V was clipped by 0 bases and J by 5 bases, with 14 bases between them. The CDR3 here is CASSQEGTGGDEQYF. DNA for the CDR3: TGCGCCAGCAGCCAAGAGGGAACAGGGGGGGACGAGCAGTACTTC.

This clonotype was detected ten times or more. The chain couples TRBV12-3 or TRBV12-4 to TRBJ2-5, with D perhaps TRBD2 (5 bases). V was pared by 5 bases and J by 5 bases, with 9 bases between. The CDR3 is made up of 12 amino acids. The DNA for the CDR3 is TGTGCCAGCAGTCCGGAGGAGGAGACCCAGTACTTC. Translation gives CASSPEEETQYF.

The genes are TRBV6-2 or TRBV6-3 and TRBJ2-7, with TRBD2 matching 8 bases. The germline V gene has CDR1 MNHEY and CDR2 SVGEGT. This CDR3 is built from 19 residues. The junction had 15 bases not matched to a gene; V was cut back by 2 bases and J by 0 bases. For the CDR3, the DNA is TGTGCCAGCAGTTACCCCGGGGGGGCGGGAGTTCCCCACTCCTACGAGCAGTACTTC. Protein sequence: CASSYPGGAGVPHSYEQYF.

This clonotype was counted a few times. The chain links TRBV7-9 to TRBJ1-3; D unresolved. V was cut by 5 bases and J by 0 bases, with 11 bases left in between. The germline V gene has CDR1 SEHNR and CDR2 FQNEAQ (reference sequence). The CDR3 contains 15 residues. In DNA form, the CDR3 reads TGTGCCAGCAGCCGTGGACTCTCCTCTGGAAACACCATATATTTT. Translating gives CASSRGLSSGNTIYF. Complete variable domain (other parts from reference TRBV7-9 and TRBJ1-3): DTGVSQNPRHKITKRGQNVTFRCDPISEHNRLYWYRQTLGQGPEFLTYFQNEAQLEKSRLLSDRFSAERPKGSFSTLEIQRTEQGDSAMYLCASSRGLSSGNTIYFGEGSWLTVV.

The chain recombines TRBV29-1 with TRBJ2-7; a possible D gene is TRBD1 (6 bases). V was pared by 5 bases and J by 4 bases, with 15 bases between. Per the germline V gene, CDR1 is SQVTM and CDR2 is ANQGSEA. The CDR3 totals 13 residues. CDR3 in DNA: TGCAGCGTTAAGTTGCTCGACAGGTACGAGCAGTACTTC. Its translation: CSVKLLDRYEQYF.

Worth noting for this clonotype: One base away lies a much larger clone, so this may be a sequencing read error. The V call is TRBV29-1, the J call TRBJ1-1; D is ambiguous. The germline V gene has CDR1 SQVTM and CDR2 ANQGSEA. This CDR3 is built from 12 residues. This CDR3 reads CSAGVLSTEACF. The CDR3 DNA reads as TGCAGCGCCGGGGTATTGAGCACTGAAGCTTGCTTT.

In this sample, this clonotype turned up many times. The chain uses TRBV28 and TRBJ1-2; a possible D gene is TRBD1 (6 bases). V was cut by 5 bases and J by 6 bases, with 13 bases left in between. Germline CDR1 is MDHEN and CDR2 is SYDVKM. The CDR3 sequence is 13 residues long. Written as DNA, the CDR3 is TGTGCCAGCAGTCTGGGGGGGCTCGATGGCTACACCTTC. This encodes CASSLGGLDGYTF.

The V and J genes are TRBV7-9 and TRBJ2-5; 8 bases agree with TRBD1. The CDR3 runs 16 residues. The junction had 8 bases not matched to a gene; V was cut back by 5 bases and J by 0 bases. Germline CDR1 SEHNR, CDR2 FQNEAQ (reference sequence). The CDR3 DNA reads TGTGCCAGCAGCCCAGGGGGGACAGGCGACCAAGAGACCCAGTACTTC. It encodes CASSPGGTGDQETQYF.

At least ten counts were recorded for this clonotype. The chain uses TRBV20-1 and TRBJ1-2; no clear D. V was pared by 0 bases and J by 9 bases, with 20 bases between. The CDR3 sequence is 15 residues long. Germline lookup yields CDR1 DFQATT and CDR2 SNEGSKA (reference sequence). CDR3 loop: CSARDRNSMKRSYTF. CDR3 nucleotide sequence: TGCAGTGCTAGAGATCGGAATTCTATGAAAAGGAGCTACACCTTC.

This clonotype has more than one count but fewer than ten. This sequence joins TRBV29-1 and TRBJ2-2; D call uncertain. Trimming removed 4 bases from V and 0 bases from J, with 6 bases in between. This CDR3 has 13 amino acids. Germline V CDR1 and CDR2: SQVTM, ANQGSEA. The CDR3 region is CSVGHTNTGELFF. In DNA form, the CDR3 reads TGCAGCGTTGGACACACGAACACCGGGGAGCTGTTTTTT.

This clonotype was detected ten times or more. CDR3 in amino acids: CASSLDFTGYGYTF. The CDR3 nucleotides read TGTGCCAGCAGCTTAGATTTTACGGGCTATGGCTACACCTTC. This chain joins TRBV7-9 and TRBJ1-2; D is unresolved. The CDR3 spans 14 residues. Per the germline V gene, CDR1 is SEHNR and CDR2 is FQNEAQ (reference sequence). Trimming cost V 1 base and J 4 bases, with 10 bases left between them.

This clonotype was recorded at least ten times. The chain is built from TRBV6-1 and TRBJ1-6; no definite D call. The CDR3 loop spans 15 amino acids. Germline CDR1 and CDR2: MNHNS and SASEGT. The CDR3 DNA reads as TGTGCGGATACATATGGCAGAAATAGAAATTCACCCCTCCACTTT. This encodes CADTYGRNRNSPLHF.

In its sample, this clonotype was seen many times. This chain connects TRBV12-3 or TRBV12-4 to TRBJ1-1, with TRBD1 matching 10 bases. J was trimmed by 5 bases and V by 4 bases; bases with no gene match: 13. CDR3 length: 17 amino acids. The CDR3 reads CASSSSSAGQGTTEAFF. CDR3 coding DNA: TGTGCCAGCAGTTCGTCCTCCGCGGGACAGGGGACGACTGAAGCTTTCTTT.

The J gene is TRBJ2-4, the V gene TRBV12-3 or TRBV12-4; 8 positions agree with TRBD1. The CDR3 runs to 14 residues. V shed 5 bases, J shed 4 bases, and the junction held 4 bases outside the gene matches. The CDR3 DNA follows: TGTGCCAGCAGTCGGACAGGGCGGAAAAACATTCAGTACTTC. This translates into CASSRTGRKNIQYF.

Regarding this clonotype: This may come from a read error, since a much larger clone is one base off. The rearrangement links TRBV7-9 to TRBJ1-2; no reliable D call. This CDR3 region has 11 residues. V was trimmed by 5 bases and J by 12 bases, leaving 13 bases between them. Per germline, CDR1 SEHNR and CDR2 FQNEAQ (reference sequence). The CDR3 region is CASSHSGGHTF. CDR3 bases: TGTGCCAGCAGCCACTCCGGCGGCCACACCTTC.

Concerning this clonotype itself: The junction departs from germline at one end; a sequencing error may be responsible. Written as DNA, the CDR3 is TGTGCCAGCAGCTTAGAGGGAAGTTTCGGTGAGACCAAGTACTTC. Residues: CASSLEGSFGETKYF. This sequence joins TRBV11-2 and TRBJ2-5; D is unclear. Germline-derived CDR1 and CDR2 are SGHAT and FQNNGV. CDR3 length: 15 amino acids.

This clonotype has just a few counts. The rearrangement links TRBV20-1 to TRBJ2-5; the match to TRBD2 covers 13 bases. The CDR3 is 17 residues long. Germline CDR1 and CDR2: DFQATT and SNEGSKA (reference sequence). With 1 base clipped from V and 4 bases from J, the junction kept 9 bases outside the gene matches. This chain's CDR3 is CSARGLAGGLPGETQYF. Written as DNA, the CDR3 is TGCAGTGCTAGAGGACTAGCGGGAGGCCTACCGGGAGAGACCCAGTACTTC.